This TCR beta chain stems from a study of T-cell reconstitution after alpha-beta-depleted transplantation in children (dated by TCRdb to 2016 to 2018). Background on the whole study: Using TCR repertoire profiling, the study quantitatively followed how T-cell immune reconstitution unfolded in children after TCRalphabeta/CD19-depleted allogeneic hematopoietic cell transplantation.

Looking up the germline V gene (reference sequence) yields CDR1 DFQATT and CDR2 SNEGSKA. V is pruned by 5 bases and J by 2 bases, leaving 7 bases of the junction without a gene match. The CDR3 starts with the cysteine, ends with the phenylalanine, and has 14 residues. Of the read, only the CDR3 DNA is kept; its 42 bases are in frame from base 1. This clonotype showed up just a few times. No antigen is known for it. No base-level quality is on record; no much larger clone is a single base apart. Library generation was performed with PCR. Sequencing instrument: Illumina HiSeq 2500. TCR libraries were prepared with molecular barcoding, using unique molecular identifiers to normalize TCRbeta repertoire quantification. The public sequencing data were trimmed at Q25 with fastp and processed into clonotypes with MiXCR by TCRdb, which kept only in-frame beta chains. Here each entry gathers all rows of one CDR3 protein and keeps the most common genes and DNA. The sample has hundreds of thousands of distinct CDR3 sequences on record, approximately 17% of them singletons. 1.1% of the sample comes from the top ten.

Sequencing used PBMCs from the stem cell graft donor, obtained from the stem cell graft. The sequence is built from TRBV20-1 and TRBJ2-7; TRBD2 matches 9 bases in the middle. This clonotype was sampled from a human donor who donated a stem cell graft to a child with acute myeloid leukemia. The nucleotides read TGCAGTGCTGACATAGCGGGGGAACCCTACGAGCAGTACTTC. It translates to CSADIAGEPYEQYF.